This entry concerns a single T cell receptor (beta chain). This entry comes from a study of CD8 T cells in Susac syndrome. The RNA, about 0.5 to 1 ug, was put through reverse transcription using random hexamers. Across 54 Vbeta and 13 Jbeta, immunoSEQ multiplex PCR amplified TCR beta CDR3. TCRdb used MiXCR to reprocess the immunoSEQ multiplex PCR reads, holding one entry per CDR3 protein. Here the sample spans some 96,000 distinct CDR3 sequences, about 95% being singletons. The germline gives CDR1 SGDLS, CDR2 YYNGEE. This CDR3 comprises 14 residues. V was clipped by 0 bases and J by 6 bases, with 11 bases between them.

Sequencing was performed on CD4+ T cells from PBMCs. The source of this sequence is a human donor with Susac syndrome. The V and J genes are TRBV9 and TRBJ2-3; D unclear. In DNA form, the CDR3 reads TGTGCCAGCAGCGTAGAGGGCGTGGGGGATACGCAGTATTTT. It yields the protein CASSVEGVGDTQYF.